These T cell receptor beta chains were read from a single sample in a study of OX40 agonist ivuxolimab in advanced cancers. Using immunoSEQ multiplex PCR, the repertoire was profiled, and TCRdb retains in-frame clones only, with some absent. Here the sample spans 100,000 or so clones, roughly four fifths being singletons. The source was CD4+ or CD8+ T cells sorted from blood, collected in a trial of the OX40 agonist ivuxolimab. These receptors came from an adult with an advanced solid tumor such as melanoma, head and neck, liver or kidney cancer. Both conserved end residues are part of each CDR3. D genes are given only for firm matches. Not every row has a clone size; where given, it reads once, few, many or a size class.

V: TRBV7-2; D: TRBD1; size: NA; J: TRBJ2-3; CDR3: CASSLVRGRVEDTQYF; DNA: TGTGCCAGCAGCTTAGTCAGGGGGCGAGTTGAAGATACGCAGTATTTT
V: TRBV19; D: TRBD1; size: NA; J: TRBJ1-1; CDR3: CASSTEQGVSTEAFF; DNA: TGTGCCAGTAGTACAGAACAGGGGGTCAGCACTGAAGCTTTCTTT
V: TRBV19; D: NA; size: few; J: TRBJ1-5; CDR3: CASSTPAGREHF; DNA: TGTGCCAGTAGTACCCCGGCAGGCAGGGAACATTTT
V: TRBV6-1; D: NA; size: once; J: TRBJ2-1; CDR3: CASSELVYNEQFF; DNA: TGTGCCAGCAGTGAACTAGTTTACAATGAGCAGTTCTTC
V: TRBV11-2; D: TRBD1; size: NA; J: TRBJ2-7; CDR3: CASRQKNGQGGQYF; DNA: TGTGCCAGCAGGCAAAAGAACGGACAGGGAGGGCAGTACTTC
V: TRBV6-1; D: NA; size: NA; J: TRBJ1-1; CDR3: CASRGNTEAFF; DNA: TGTGCCAGCAGGGGTAACACTGAAGCTTTCTTT
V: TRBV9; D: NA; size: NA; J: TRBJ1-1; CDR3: CASSEAMNTEAFF; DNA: TGTGCCAGCAGCGAAGCCATGAACACTGAAGCTTTCTTT
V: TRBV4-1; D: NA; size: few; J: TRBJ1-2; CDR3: CASSQDIRGAGYGYTF; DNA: TGCGCCAGCAGCCAAGATATTAGGGGCGCGGGCTATGGCTACACCTTC
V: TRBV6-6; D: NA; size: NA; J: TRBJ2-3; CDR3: CASSTIADTQYF; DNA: TGTGCCAGCAGTACGATAGCAGATACGCAGTATTTT
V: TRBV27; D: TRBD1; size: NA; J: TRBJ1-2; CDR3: CASSTGTDGYTF; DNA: TGTGCCAGCAGTACCGGGACAGATGGCTACACCTTC
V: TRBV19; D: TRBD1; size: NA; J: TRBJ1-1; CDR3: CASSIAFNRGYTEAFF; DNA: TGTGCCAGTAGTATAGCGTTTAACAGGGGATATACTGAAGCTTTCTTT
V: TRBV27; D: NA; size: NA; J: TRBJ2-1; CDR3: CASSSVRQGNEQFF; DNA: TGTGCCAGCAGTTCGGTCCGCCAGGGTAATGAGCAGTTCTTC
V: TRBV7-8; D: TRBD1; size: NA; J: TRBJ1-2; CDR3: CASSLGLGQVHNYGYTF; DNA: TGTGCCAGCAGCTTAGGCCTAGGACAGGTCCATAACTATGGCTACACCTTC
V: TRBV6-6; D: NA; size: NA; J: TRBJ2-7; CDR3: CASSPLRDVSSYEQYF; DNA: TGTGCCAGCAGCCCGCTCCGGGACGTAAGCTCCTACGAGCAGTACTTC
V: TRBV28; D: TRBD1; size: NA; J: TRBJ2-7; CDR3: CASIKNRGLSYEQYF; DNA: TGTGCCAGCATCAAAAACAGGGGTCTCTCCTACGAGCAGTACTTC
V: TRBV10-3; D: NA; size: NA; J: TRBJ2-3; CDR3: CAISGQGGDTQYF; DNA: TGTGCCATCAGTGGTCAAGGGGGTGATACGCAGTATTTT
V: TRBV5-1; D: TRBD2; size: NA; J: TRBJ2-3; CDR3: CASSVAGEGPDTQYF; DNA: TGCGCCAGCAGCGTAGCGGGAGAGGGCCCAGATACGCAGTATTTT
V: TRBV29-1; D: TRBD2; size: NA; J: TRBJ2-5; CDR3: CSVGGEWTSGREIETQYF; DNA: TGCAGCGTAGGGGGGGAGTGGACTAGCGGGAGGGAGATCGAGACCCAGTACTTC
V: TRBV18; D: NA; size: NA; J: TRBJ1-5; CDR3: CASSPREGSNQPQHF; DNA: TGTGCCAGCTCACCAAGGGAAGGGAGCAATCAGCCCCAGCATTTT
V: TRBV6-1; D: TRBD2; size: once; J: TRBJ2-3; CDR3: CASGEGSGLGTDTQYF; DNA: TGTGCCAGCGGTGAAGGTAGCGGGTTGGGCACAGATACGCAGTATTTT